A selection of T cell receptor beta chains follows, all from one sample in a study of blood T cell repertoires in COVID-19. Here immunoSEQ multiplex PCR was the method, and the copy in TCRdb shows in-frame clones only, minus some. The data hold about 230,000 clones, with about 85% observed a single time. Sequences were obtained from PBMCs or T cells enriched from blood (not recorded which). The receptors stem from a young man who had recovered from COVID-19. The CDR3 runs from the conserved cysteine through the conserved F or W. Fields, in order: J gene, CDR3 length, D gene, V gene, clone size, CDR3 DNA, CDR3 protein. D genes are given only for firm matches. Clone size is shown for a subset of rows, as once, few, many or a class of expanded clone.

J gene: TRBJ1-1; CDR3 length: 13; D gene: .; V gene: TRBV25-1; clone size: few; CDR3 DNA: TGTGCCAGCACCGAAGGGGGAAGGGGACAAGCTTTCTTT; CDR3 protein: CASTEGGRGQAFF
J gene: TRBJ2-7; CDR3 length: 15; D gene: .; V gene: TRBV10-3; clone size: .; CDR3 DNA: TGTGCCATCACCGAACGAGGGGGAGAGGTCAACGAGCAGTACTTC; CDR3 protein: CAITERGGEVNEQYF
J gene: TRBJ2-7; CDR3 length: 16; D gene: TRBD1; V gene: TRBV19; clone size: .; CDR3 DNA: TGTGCCAGTAGTACACGGACAGGGGCCGCGCCCTACGAGCAGTACTTC; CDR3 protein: CASSTRTGAAPYEQYF
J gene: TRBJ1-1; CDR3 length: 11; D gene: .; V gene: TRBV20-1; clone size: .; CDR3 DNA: TGCAGCGCCCCCCGGGAGATTGAAGCTTTCTTT; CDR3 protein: CSAPREIEAFF
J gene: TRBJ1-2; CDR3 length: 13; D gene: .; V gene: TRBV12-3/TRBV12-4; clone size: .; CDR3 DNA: TGTGCCAGCAGCACCGACAGTCTCTATGGCTACACCTTC; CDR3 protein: CASSTDSLYGYTF
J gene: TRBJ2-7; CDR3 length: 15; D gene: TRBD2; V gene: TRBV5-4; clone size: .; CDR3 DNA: TGTGCCAGCAGCTCTCTAGCGGGAGGTTTGTACGAGCAGTACTTC; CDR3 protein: CASSSLAGGLYEQYF
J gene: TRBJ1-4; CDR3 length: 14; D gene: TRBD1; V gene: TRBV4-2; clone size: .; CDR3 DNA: TGTGCCAGCAGCCAGGAGGGACAGGGCGGTAGGCTGTTTTTT; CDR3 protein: CASSQEGQGGRLFF
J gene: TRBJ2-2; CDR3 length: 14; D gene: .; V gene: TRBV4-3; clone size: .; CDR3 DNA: TGCGCCAGCAGGGCTCGGGGAGCCACCGGGGAGCTGTTTTTT; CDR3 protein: CASRARGATGELFF
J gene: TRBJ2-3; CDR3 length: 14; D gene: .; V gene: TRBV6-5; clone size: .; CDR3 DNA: TGTGCCAGCAGTTACGCGGAGGGCGCAGATACGCAGTATTTT; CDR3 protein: CASSYAEGADTQYF
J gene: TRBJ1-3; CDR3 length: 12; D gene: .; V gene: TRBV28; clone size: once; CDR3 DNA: TGTGCCACTCAGGGTACTGGAAACACCATATATTTT; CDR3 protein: CATQGTGNTIYF
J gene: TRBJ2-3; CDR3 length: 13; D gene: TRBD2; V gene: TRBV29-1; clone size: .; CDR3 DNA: TGCAGCGCCCTAGCGGATTACACAGATACGCAGTATTTT; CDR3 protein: CSALADYTDTQYF
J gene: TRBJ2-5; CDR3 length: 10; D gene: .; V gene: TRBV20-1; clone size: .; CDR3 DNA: TGCAGTGCTGAGAGAGAGACCCAGTACTTC; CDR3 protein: CSAERETQYF
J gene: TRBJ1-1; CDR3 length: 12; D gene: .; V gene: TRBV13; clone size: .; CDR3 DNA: TGTGCCAGCAGCTTGGAGCCGCGCAAAGCTTTCTTT; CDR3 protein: CASSLEPRKAFF
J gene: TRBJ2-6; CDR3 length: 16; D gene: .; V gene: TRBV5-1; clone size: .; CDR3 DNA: TGCGCCAGCAGCCCCGACTTGACGTCTGGGGCCAACGTCCTGACTTTC; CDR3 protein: CASSPDLTSGANVLTF
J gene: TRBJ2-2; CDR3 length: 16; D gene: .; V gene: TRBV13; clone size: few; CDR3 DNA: TGTGCCAGCAGCTTTTTGGGAGAGCGGAACACCGGGGAGCTGTTTTTT; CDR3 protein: CASSFLGERNTGELFF
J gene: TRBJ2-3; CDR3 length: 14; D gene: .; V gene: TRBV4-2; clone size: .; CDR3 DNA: TGTGCCAGCAGCCCTCGACAAAGCACAGATACGCAGTATTTT; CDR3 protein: CASSPRQSTDTQYF
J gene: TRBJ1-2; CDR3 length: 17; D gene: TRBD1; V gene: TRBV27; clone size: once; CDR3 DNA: TGTGCCAGCAGACCCCCCACATCCGGGACAGGACTCTATGGCTACACCTTC; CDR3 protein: CASRPPTSGTGLYGYTF
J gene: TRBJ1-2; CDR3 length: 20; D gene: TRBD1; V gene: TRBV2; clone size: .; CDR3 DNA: TGTGCCAGCAGTGGCCCAGAGGTGGGGACAGGGACGCGAACTAACTATGGCTACACCTTC; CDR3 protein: CASSGPEVGTGTRTNYGYTF
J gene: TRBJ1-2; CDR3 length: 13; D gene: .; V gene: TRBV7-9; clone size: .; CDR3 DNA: TGTGCCAGCAGCTTAAACACCTACTATGGCTACACCTTC; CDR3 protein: CASSLNTYYGYTF
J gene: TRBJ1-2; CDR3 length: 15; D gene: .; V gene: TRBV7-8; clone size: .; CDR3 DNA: TGTGCCAGCAGCACCCGGGGGGGGGTCGTCTATGGCTACACCTTC; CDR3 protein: CASSTRGGVVYGYTF
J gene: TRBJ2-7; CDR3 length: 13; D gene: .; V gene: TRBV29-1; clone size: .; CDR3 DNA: TGCAGCGTTGTGAGTAATAATGCCTACGAGCAGTACTTC; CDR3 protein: CSVVSNNAYEQYF
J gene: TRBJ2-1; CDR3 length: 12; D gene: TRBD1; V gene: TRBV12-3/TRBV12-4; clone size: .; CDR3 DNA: TGTGCCAGCAGCCCCCAGGGGGATGAGCAGTTCTTC; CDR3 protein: CASSPQGDEQFF
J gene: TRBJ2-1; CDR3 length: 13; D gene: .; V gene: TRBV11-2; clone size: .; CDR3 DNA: TGTGCCAGCAGCCAACGGACTTCTTGGGAGCAGTTCTTC; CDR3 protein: CASSQRTSWEQFF
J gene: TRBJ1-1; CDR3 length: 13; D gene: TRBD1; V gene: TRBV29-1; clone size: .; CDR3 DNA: TGCAGCGTGGACAGGGGTCCGTGGACTGAAGCTTTCTTT; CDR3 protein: CSVDRGPWTEAFF
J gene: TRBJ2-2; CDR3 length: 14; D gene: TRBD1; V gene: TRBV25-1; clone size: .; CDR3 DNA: TGTGCCAGCAGTGAGGACAGGTCGACCGGGGAGCTGTTTTTT; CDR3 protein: CASSEDRSTGELFF
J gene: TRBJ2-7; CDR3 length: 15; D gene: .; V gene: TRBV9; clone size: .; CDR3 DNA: TGTGCCAGCAGCATGAACCGGGACACCTCCTACGAGCAGTACTTC; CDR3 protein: CASSMNRDTSYEQYF
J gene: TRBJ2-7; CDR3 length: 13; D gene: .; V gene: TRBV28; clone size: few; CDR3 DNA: TGTGCCAGCTGGGCAGACAGCTCCTACGAGCAGTACTTC; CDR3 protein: CASWADSSYEQYF
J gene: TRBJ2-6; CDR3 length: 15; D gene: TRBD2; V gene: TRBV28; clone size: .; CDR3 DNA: TGTGCCAGCAGTTTAGGGGGGGCTGGGGCCAACGTCCTGACTTTC; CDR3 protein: CASSLGGAGANVLTF
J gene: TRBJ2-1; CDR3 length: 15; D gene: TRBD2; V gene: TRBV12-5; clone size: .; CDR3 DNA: TGTGCTAGTGGGGGCCCCCCTAGCGGGTACAATGAGCAGTTCTTC; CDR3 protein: CASGGPPSGYNEQFF
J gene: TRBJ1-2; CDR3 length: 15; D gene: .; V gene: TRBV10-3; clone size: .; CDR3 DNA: TGTGCCATTCTGCCTTCTGAACAGACAGCCGACGTAAACACCTTC; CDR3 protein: CAILPSEQTADVNTF
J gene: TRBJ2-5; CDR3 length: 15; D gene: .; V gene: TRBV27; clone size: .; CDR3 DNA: TGTGCCAGCAGTTTCCGGGCAGGCGATTTCGGGGCCCAGTACTTC; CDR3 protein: CASSFRAGDFGAQYF
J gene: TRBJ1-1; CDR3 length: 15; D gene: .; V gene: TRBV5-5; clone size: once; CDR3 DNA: TGTGCCAGCAGCTCGCGGGCCCCCCCAGCCATTGAAGCTTTCTTT; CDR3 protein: CASSSRAPPAIEAFF
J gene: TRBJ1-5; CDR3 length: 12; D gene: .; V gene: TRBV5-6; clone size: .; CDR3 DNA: TGTGCCAGCAGCTTTGCGTCTCAGCCCCAGCATTTT; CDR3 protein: CASSFASQPQHF
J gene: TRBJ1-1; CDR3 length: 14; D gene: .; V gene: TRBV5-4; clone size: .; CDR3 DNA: TGTGCCAGCAGCTTGGATGGGGCTCAGCGAAAAGCTTTCTTT; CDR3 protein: CASSLDGAQRKAFF
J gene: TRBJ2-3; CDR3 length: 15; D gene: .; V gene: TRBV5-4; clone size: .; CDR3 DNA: TGTGCCAGCAGCATGAACTTATTTGGCACAGATACGCAGTATTTT; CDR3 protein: CASSMNLFGTDTQYF
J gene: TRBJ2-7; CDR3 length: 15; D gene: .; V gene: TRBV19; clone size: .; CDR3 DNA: TGTGCCAGTAGTACCCAAGGGGGGGGCGGCTACGAGCAGTACTTC; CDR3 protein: CASSTQGGGGYEQYF
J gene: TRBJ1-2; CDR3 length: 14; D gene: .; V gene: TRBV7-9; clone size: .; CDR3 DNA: TGTGCCAGCAGCCCTCAGGGGAGTAACTATGGCTACACCTTC; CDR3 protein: CASSPQGSNYGYTF
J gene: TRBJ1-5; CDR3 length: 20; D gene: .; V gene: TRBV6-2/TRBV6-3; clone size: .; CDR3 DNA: TGTGCCAGCAGTCAGCCGGGGGAGTTATACGACGTTTATAGCAATCAGCCCCAGCATTTT; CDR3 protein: CASSQPGELYDVYSNQPQHF
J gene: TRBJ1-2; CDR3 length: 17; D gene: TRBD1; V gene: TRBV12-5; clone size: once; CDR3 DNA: TGTGCTAGTGGTTTGGTTCCAGGGGGCGCAATTAACTATGGCTACACCTTC; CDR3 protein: CASGLVPGGAINYGYTF
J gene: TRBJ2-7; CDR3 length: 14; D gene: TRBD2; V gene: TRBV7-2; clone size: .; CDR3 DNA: TGTGCCAGCACCCAGGGTGGGAGGGAAGGCGAGCAGTACTTC; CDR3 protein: CASTQGGREGEQYF
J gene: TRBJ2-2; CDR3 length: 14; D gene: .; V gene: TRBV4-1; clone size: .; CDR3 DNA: TGCGCCAGCAGCTTCGTCGGGGGAACCGGGGAGCTGTTTTTT; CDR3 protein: CASSFVGGTGELFF
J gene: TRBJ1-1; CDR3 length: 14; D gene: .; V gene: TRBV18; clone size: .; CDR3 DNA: TGTGCCAGCTCACCACAGGGACAGAACACTGAAGCTTTCTTT; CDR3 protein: CASSPQGQNTEAFF